This T cell receptor (beta chain) derives from a study of blood T cell repertoires in COVID-19. Assay used: immunoSEQ multiplex PCR; TCRdb lists only in-frame clones, some missing. The sample has fewer than 400,000 clones, around nine tenths seen once. The germline CDR1 and CDR2 sequences are SGHKS and YYEKEE (reference sequence). The CDR3 is made up of 16 amino acids. With 1 base removed from V and 10 bases from J, the gap between germline ends came to 18 bases. Specimen: PBMCs or T cells enriched from blood (not recorded which). The J gene is TRBJ1-6, the V gene TRBV5-5; no reliable D call. The sequence came from a woman aged 25 to 39 who had been exposed to COVID-19. The DNA for the CDR3 is TGTGCCAGCAGCTTGTCTGGCAGGACTATGGTGTCACCCCTCCACTTT. As protein: CASSLSGRTMVSPLHF.